These 30 T cell receptor beta chains were sequenced from one sample in a study of patients and donors after allogeneic stem cell transplantation. Via MiXCR, TCRdb re-called the RT-PCR reads, giving one row per CDR3 protein. Here the sample spans about 410,000 distinct CDR3 sequences, 16% being singletons. The source material was blood, either unsorted or a sorted T cell fraction (not recorded which). The receptors derive from a human donor who was either an allogeneic HSCT recipient or a stem cell or donor lymphocyte infusion donor (not recorded which). It is not recorded whose cells these are; they may come from a transplant donor.

The chain is built from TRBV4-1 and TRBJ1-1; D is possibly TRBD1 (5 bases). Trimming left V 0 bases short and J 4 bases short, with 9 bases between. This CDR3 spans 14 amino acids. The V gene's germline CDR1 is MGHRA and CDR2 YSYEKL. The CDR3 nucleotides read TGCGCCAGCAGCCAAGATAAGGGGAGCACTGAAGCTTTCTTT. This codes for CASSQDKGSTEAFF.

This clonotype was detected many times. This chain connects TRBV29-1 to TRBJ1-5; D may be TRBD1 (6 bases). In germline, CDR1 is SQVTM, CDR2 ANQGSEA. The CDR3 runs 14 residues. V lost 6 bases and J 2 bases, leaving 14 bases between the germline ends. CDR3 sequence reads: CSVSDRTGNQPQHF. The CDR3 DNA sequence: TGCAGCGTCTCAGACAGGACTGGCAATCAGCCCCAGCATTTT.

This clonotype was seen a handful of times. The chain links TRBV9 to TRBJ2-1; 10 bases fit TRBD2. V lost 4 bases, J lost 0 bases, and 4 bases stayed unmatched. CDR3 size: 16 residues. The germline CDR1 and CDR2 sequences are SGDLS and YYNGEE. CDR3 DNA: TGTGCCAGCAGCCCTAGCGGGAGAACCTCCTACAATGAGCAGTTCTTC. Its translation is CASSPSGRTSYNEQFF.

J is TRBJ1-1 and V is TRBV20-1; D gene uncertain. Germline V gene data show CDR1 as DFQATT and CDR2 as SNEGSKA (reference sequence). The ends were cut back, 6 bases at V and 10 bases at J, with 12 bases in the middle. The CDR3 is 10 residues long. This CDR3 is CSAEEGGAFF. In nucleotides, the CDR3 is TGCAGTGCCGAAGAGGGTGGAGCTTTCTTT.

This clonotype has more than one count but fewer than ten. The rearrangement links TRBV20-1 to TRBJ2-7, with TRBD2 identical over 8 bases. Germline lookup yields CDR1 DFQATT and CDR2 SNEGSKA (reference sequence). There are 18 residues in the CDR3. V lost 6 bases to trimming and J lost 2 bases; unmatched junction nucleotides: 21. The CDR3 sequence is CSARDELAGERFTYEQYF. In nucleotides, the CDR3 is TGCAGTGCCCGGGATGAGCTAGCGGGTGAACGCTTCACCTACGAGCAGTACTTC.

As to this clonotype: The junction departs from germline at one end; a sequencing error may be responsible. The chain is built from TRBV2 and TRBJ2-3; either TRBD1 or TRBD2 may fit D (5 bases each). Germline V lookup: CDR1 SNHLY, CDR2 FYNNEI. This CDR3 is built from 14 residues. CDR3 region: CASGEALWGTTQYF. The DNA for the CDR3 is TGTGCCAGCGGTGAAGCGCTCTGGGGGACTACGCAGTATTTT.

The chain uses TRBV30 and TRBJ1-1; 9 bases match TRBD1. V shed 5 bases and J 2 bases; nucleotides not matched to a gene: 6. Germline V lookup: CDR1 GTSNPN, CDR2 SVGIG (reference sequence). The CDR3 sequence is 14 residues long. The CDR3 nucleotides are TGTGCCTGGTCCCGACAGGGGGGAAACACTGAAGCTTTCTTT. Amino acids: CAWSRQGGNTEAFF.

The CDR3 protein is CASSLTRRDEQFF. CDR3 nucleotides: TGTGCCAGCAGTTTAACCCGCCGGGATGAGCAGTTCTTC. This chain joins TRBV12-3 or TRBV12-4 and TRBJ2-1; D unresolved. The V end was cut by 2 bases, the J end by 8 bases, with 10 bases between. This CDR3 has 13 residues.

The chain is built from TRBV5-5 and TRBJ1-4; D uncertain. The germline CDR1 and CDR2 sequences are SGHKS and YYEKEE (reference sequence). This CDR3 is built from 17 residues. V lost 4 bases and J 0 bases, leaving 16 bases between the germline ends. CDR3 amino acids: CASSRRRPPATNEKLFF. The DNA for the CDR3 is TGTGCCAGCAGCCGACGTCGGCCTCCTGCAACTAATGAAAAACTGTTTTTT.

V and J are TRBV25-1 and TRBJ2-7; D is unclear. Per germline, CDR1 MGHDK and CDR2 SYGVNS. There are 13 residues in the CDR3. V dropped 4 bases and J dropped 3 bases, with 10 bases sitting between them. The CDR3 DNA is TGTGCCAGCAGTGTCGTGACCGGCTACGAGCAGTACTTC. Protein product: CASSVVTGYEQYF.

This clonotype was recorded at least ten times. The genes are TRBV4-2 and TRBJ2-3; the match to TRBD2 covers 8 bases. Germline V CDR1 and CDR2: LGHNA, YNFKEQ. This CDR3 has 16 amino acids. Unmatched junction bases numbered 8, after V lost 4 bases and J lost 2 bases. The CDR3 bases are TGTGCCAGCAGCCCTCTGAATAGCGGGAACACAGATACGCAGTATTTT. Residues: CASSPLNSGNTDTQYF.

This clonotype has a handful of counts. The chain couples TRBV13 to TRBJ2-5; D is perhaps TRBD1 (6 bases). This CDR3 contains 16 residues. Per the germline V gene, CDR1 is PRHDT and CDR2 is FYEKMQ (reference sequence). Trimming removed 5 bases from V and 4 bases from J, with 20 bases in between. CDR3 residues: CASSPPGPTGRETQYF. Written as DNA, the CDR3 is TGTGCCAGCAGCCCCCCGGGACCGACAGGTAGAGAGACCCAGTACTTC.

This clonotype appeared a few times. This chain joins TRBV5-1 and TRBJ2-7; TRBD2 aligns across 14 bases. J was trimmed by 3 bases and V by 4 bases; bases with no gene match: 9. The CDR3 totals 17 residues. Germline CDR1 and CDR2: SGHRS and YFSETQ. CDR3 DNA sequence: TGCGCCAGCAGCCCCCTGGGACTAGCGGGAGCAAGCTACGAGCAGTACTTC. It is translated as CASSPLGLAGASYEQYF.

The chain uses TRBV20-1 and TRBJ1-1; no reliable D call. This CDR3 region has 15 residues. Germline V gives CDR1 DFQATT, CDR2 SNEGSKA (reference sequence). V was shortened by 0 bases and J by 1 base, with 12 bases between the two germline ends. The CDR3, as DNA: TGCAGTGCTAGAGACGAGGGAGGTGGGAACACTGAAGCTTTCTTT. Its protein product is CSARDEGGGNTEAFF.

The chain joins TRBV30 to TRBJ2-1; the D gene could be TRBD1 or TRBD2 (5 bases each). In germline, CDR1 is GTSNPN, CDR2 SVGIG (reference sequence). The CDR3 runs to 16 residues. V lost 3 bases, J lost 4 bases, and 19 bases lay in between. The DNA of the CDR3 is TGTGCCTGGAGCAAAACCCTCGGGACGCGATACAATGAGCAGTTCTTC. It specifies CAWSKTLGTRYNEQFF.

This clonotype was seen repeatedly, ten times or more. The chain couples TRBV4-3 to TRBJ2-2; tentative D call: TRBD1 (6 bases). In germline, CDR1 is LGHNA, CDR2 YSLEER. This CDR3 region has 15 residues. The V and J ends lost 4 bases and 5 bases respectively, with 14 bases between them. The CDR3 region has the DNA TGCGCCAGCAGCCCCGGACAGTCCCTTACCGGGGAGCTGTTTTTT. Its translation is CASSPGQSLTGELFF.

In this sample, this clonotype turned up a few times. V gene TRBV4-1 combines with J gene TRBJ2-4; possibly TRBD1 for D (6 bases). V was cut by 8 bases and J by 7 bases, with 18 bases left in between. The CDR3 is 14 amino acids. CDR1 MGHRA and CDR2 YSYEKL come from the germline V gene. CDR3 protein: CASVEQTGENIQYF. The DNA for the CDR3 is TGCGCCAGCGTGGAGCAGACAGGCGAGAACATTCAGTACTTC.

The rearrangement links TRBV5-1 to TRBJ2-2; a possible D gene is TRBD2 (7 bases). The CDR3 loop spans 16 amino acids. Germline values: CDR1 SGHRS, CDR2 YFSETQ. V dropped 6 bases and J dropped 4 bases, with 19 bases sitting between them. DNA of the CDR3: TGCGCCAGCACACAAGGGGGGGGAAGGAGCACCGGGGAGCTGTTTTTT. Translating it yields CASTQGGGRSTGELFF. Full variable domain (remainder filled in from reference TRBV5-1 and TRBJ2-2): KAGVTQTPRYLIKTRGQQVTLSCSPISGHRSVSWYQQTPGQGLQFLFEYFSETQRNKGNFPGRFSGRQFSNSRSEMNVSTLELGDSALYLCASTQGGGRSTGELFFGEGSRLTVL.

This clonotype was observed a few times. In DNA, the CDR3 is TGTGCCAGCAGCTCTCTTGAGGGATTAACGGCTTTCTTT. As protein: CASSSLEGLTAFF. The chain carries TRBV7-9 and TRBJ1-1; D is unresolved. The CDR3 runs to 13 residues. Trimming took off 4 bases at V and 11 bases at J, with 17 bases between the two ends. Germline CDR1 is SEHNR and CDR2 is FQNEAQ (reference sequence).

The J gene is TRBJ1-2, the V gene TRBV20-1, with a weak D call TRBD1 (6 bases). V lost 2 bases to trimming and J lost 3 bases, with 13 bases between them. Germline values: CDR1 DFQATT, CDR2 SNEGSKA (reference sequence). CDR3 length: 14 residues. The CDR3, as DNA: TGCAGTGCTAGATCCTCAGGGGCACACTATGGCTACACCTTC. This encodes CSARSSGAHYGYTF.

Many counts were recorded for this clonotype. V is TRBV5-1 and J is TRBJ2-5; no clear D gene. Trimming took 4 bases from V and 0 from J, leaving 1 base between them. The CDR3 has 11 residues. Germline CDR1 and CDR2: SGHRS and YFSETQ. DNA of the CDR3: TGCGCCAGCAGCAACCAAGAGACCCAGTACTTC. It specifies CASSNQETQYF.

This clonotype has more than one count but fewer than ten. The chain employs TRBV15 and TRBJ2-2; possibly TRBD1 or TRBD2 for D (5 bases each). The CDR3 totals 16 residues. Germline CDR1 is LNHNV and CDR2 is YYDKDF (reference sequence). The germline V and J ends were trimmed by 1 base and 5 bases, with 14 bases remaining between them. Here the CDR3 reads CATSRGRGTSTGELFF. The CDR3 nucleotides read TGTGCCACCAGCAGAGGCCGTGGGACGTCAACCGGGGAGCTGTTTTTT.

This clonotype showed up just a few times. The V and J genes are TRBV12-5 and TRBJ2-1; D tentatively reads TRBD1 or TRBD2 (6 bases each). Germline values: CDR1 LGHNT, CDR2 FRNRAP. Trimming left V 3 bases short and J 9 bases short, with 15 bases between. The CDR3 is 14 amino acids. The CDR3 spells CASGLSGADGEQFF. The CDR3 nucleotides are TGTGCTAGTGGTTTATCGGGGGCCGACGGTGAGCAGTTCTTC.

This clonotype occurred a few times. This chain connects TRBV12-3 or TRBV12-4 to TRBJ1-6; D is perhaps TRBD1 (5 bases). CDR3 length: 15 amino acids. V lost 3 bases and J 2 bases, leaving 8 bases between the germline ends. DNA of the CDR3: TGTGCCAGCAGTTTTTGGGGGACCTATAATTCACCCCTCCACTTT. Protein sequence: CASSFWGTYNSPLHF.

The gene calls are TRBV7-8 and TRBJ2-5; D is ambiguous. Germline V gives CDR1 SGHVS, CDR2 FQNEAQ. V was pared by 1 base and J by 7 bases, with 10 bases between. This CDR3 spans 13 amino acids. This CDR3 is CASSLGQARTQYF. The DNA for the CDR3 is TGTGCCAGCAGCTTAGGTCAGGCACGGACCCAGTACTTC.

This clonotype occurred a few times. The chain has TRBV5-1 and TRBJ2-7; D not resolved. There are 13 residues in the CDR3. CDR1 is SGHRS and CDR2 is YFSETQ in the germline V gene. Trimming removed 0 bases from V and 6 bases from J, with 10 bases in between. CDR3 DNA sequence: TGCGCCAGCAGCTTGGACGAAAACAGCGAGCAGTACTTC. This codes for CASSLDENSEQYF.

Worth noting for this clonotype: Germline and junction disagree at one end, which may indicate a read error. V is TRBV11-1 and J is TRBJ2-1; 10 bases fit TRBD2. This CDR3 is built from 14 residues. Per the germline V gene, CDR1 is SGHAT and CDR2 is FQDESV (reference sequence). CDR3 nucleotides: TGTGCCAGCAGCCTAGCGGGGGACTACAATGAGCAGTTCTTC. Protein: CASSLAGDYNEQFF.

This rearrangement joins TRBV25-1 to TRBJ2-7; no firm D call. V shed 5 bases and J shed 2 bases, with 7 bases lying between them. The CDR3 sequence is 12 residues long. Germline CDR1 reads MGHDK; CDR2 reads SYGVNS. The CDR3 reads CASSSQAYEQYF. For the CDR3, the DNA is TGTGCCAGCAGTTCCCAGGCCTACGAGCAGTACTTC.

The chain combines TRBV25-1 with TRBJ1-2; weak D call: TRBD1 (5 bases). V lost 0 bases and J 0 bases, leaving 17 bases between the germline ends. The CDR3 length is 18 residues. Germline V gene lookup returns CDR1 MGHDK and CDR2 SYGVNS. The CDR3 DNA follows: TGTGCCAGCAGTGAATATGGTAGGGGAAGAGGAGCTAACTATGGCTACACCTTC. The encoded protein is CASSEYGRGRGANYGYTF.

This clonotype has only a few counts. The chain joins TRBV12-3 or TRBV12-4 to TRBJ1-5, with D unresolved. Trimming pared 0 bases from V and 2 bases from J, leaving 8 bases between. The CDR3 totals 15 residues. This CDR3 is CASSLAGRGNQPQHF. The CDR3 DNA sequence: TGTGCCAGCAGTTTAGCGGGGAGAGGCAATCAGCCCCAGCATTTT.